This T cell receptor (beta chain) was retrieved from a study of identical twins. V lost 5 bases and J lost 4; bases outside the gene matches: 15. Germline CDR1 and CDR2: SEHNR and FQNEAQ (reference sequence). This CDR3 is 17 amino acids long. From the 5' RACE reads, TCRdb called clonotypes with MiXCR, one entry per CDR3 protein. The data hold 500,000 or so distinct CDR3 sequences, with roughly a fifth observed a single time. The data were also submitted as part of a second study, on T cells expressing NK-cell markers.

This receptor was identified in a woman under 30 in good health. The chain combines TRBV7-9 with TRBJ2-7; 9 nucleotides match TRBD1. Input material: CD4+ T cells sorted from blood. The chain's CDR3 is CASSQIRLGQGKYEQYF. The CDR3 DNA reads as TGTGCCAGCAGCCAAATTAGACTCGGACAGGGGAAATACGAGCAGTACTTC.